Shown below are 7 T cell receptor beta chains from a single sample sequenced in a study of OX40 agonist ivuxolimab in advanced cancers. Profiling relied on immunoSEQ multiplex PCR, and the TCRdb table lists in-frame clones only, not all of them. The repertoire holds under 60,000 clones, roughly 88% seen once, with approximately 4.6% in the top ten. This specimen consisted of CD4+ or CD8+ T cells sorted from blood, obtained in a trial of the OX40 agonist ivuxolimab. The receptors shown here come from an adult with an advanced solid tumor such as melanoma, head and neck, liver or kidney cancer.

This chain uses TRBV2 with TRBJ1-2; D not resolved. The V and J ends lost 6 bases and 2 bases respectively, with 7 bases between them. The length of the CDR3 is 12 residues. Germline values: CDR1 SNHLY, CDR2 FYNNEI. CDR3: CASSDTNYGYTF. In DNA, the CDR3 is TGTGCCAGCAGCGACACAAACTATGGCTACACCTTC.

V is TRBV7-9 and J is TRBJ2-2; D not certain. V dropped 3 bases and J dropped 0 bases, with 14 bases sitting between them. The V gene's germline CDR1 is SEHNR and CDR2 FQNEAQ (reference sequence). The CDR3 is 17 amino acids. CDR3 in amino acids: CASSFVKELSNTGELFF. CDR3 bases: TGTGCCAGCAGCTTTGTAAAGGAACTCTCGAACACCGGGGAGCTGTTTTTT.

As DNA, the CDR3 is TGTGCCAGTAGAAGGGGAGGAGGTAGTTCCTACAATGAGCAGTTCTTC. Translation: CASRRGGGSSYNEQFF. The J gene is TRBJ2-1, the V gene TRBV19; D may be TRBD2 (6 bases). The V end lost 6 bases, the J end lost 1 base, and 16 bases lay between the germline ends. The CDR3 has 16 amino acids. CDR1 and CDR2 from the germline V gene are LNHDA and SQIVND (reference sequence).

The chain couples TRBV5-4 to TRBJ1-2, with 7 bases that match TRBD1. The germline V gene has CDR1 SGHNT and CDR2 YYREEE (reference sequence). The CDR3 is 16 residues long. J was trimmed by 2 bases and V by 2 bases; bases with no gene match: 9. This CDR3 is CASSLRTGPGNYGYTF. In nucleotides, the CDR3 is TGTGCCAGCAGCTTACGGACAGGCCCTGGGAACTATGGCTACACCTTC.

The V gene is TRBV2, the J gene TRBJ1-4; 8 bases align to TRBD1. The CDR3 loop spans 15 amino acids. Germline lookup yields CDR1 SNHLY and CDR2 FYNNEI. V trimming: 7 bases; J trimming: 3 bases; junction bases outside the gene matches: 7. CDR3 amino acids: CASTPGGAPNEKLFF. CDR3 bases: TGTGCCAGCACCCCAGGGGGCGCGCCTAATGAAAAACTGTTTTTT.

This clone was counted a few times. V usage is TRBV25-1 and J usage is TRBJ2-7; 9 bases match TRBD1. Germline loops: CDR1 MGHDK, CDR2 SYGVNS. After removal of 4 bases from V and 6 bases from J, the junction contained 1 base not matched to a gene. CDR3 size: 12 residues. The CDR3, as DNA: TGTGCCAGCAGTGGGGGACAGGGCGAGCAGTACTTC. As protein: CASSGGQGEQYF.

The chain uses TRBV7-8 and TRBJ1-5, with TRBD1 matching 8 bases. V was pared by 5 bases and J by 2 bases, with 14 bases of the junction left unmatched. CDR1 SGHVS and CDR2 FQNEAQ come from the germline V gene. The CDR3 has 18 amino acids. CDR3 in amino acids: CASSKTLTGVSGNQPQHF. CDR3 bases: TGTGCCAGCAGCAAAACCTTGACAGGGGTGAGTGGCAATCAGCCCCAGCATTTT.